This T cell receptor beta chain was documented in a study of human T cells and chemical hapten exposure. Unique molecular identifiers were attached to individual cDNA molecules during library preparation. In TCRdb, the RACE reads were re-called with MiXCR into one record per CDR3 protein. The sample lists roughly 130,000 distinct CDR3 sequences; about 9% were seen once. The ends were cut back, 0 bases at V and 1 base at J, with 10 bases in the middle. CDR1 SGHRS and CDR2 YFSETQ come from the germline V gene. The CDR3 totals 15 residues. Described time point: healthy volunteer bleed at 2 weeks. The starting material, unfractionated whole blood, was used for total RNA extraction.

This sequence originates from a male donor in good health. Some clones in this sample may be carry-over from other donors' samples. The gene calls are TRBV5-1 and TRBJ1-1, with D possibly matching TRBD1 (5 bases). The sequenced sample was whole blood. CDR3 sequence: CASSLAGGSNTEAFF. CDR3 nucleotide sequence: TGCGCCAGCAGCTTGGCCGGGGGATCGAACACTGAAGCTTTCTTT.